This T cell receptor beta chain emerged from a study of cytotoxic CD8 clonotypes in ibrutinib-treated CLL. Across the whole study: Among patients, about 24 responded partially and 2 completely; some 15 then stayed remitted and 12 progressed after median around 70 months. The authors obtained response samples at a median of about 11 months of treatment, range 6 to 36.

Overall study findings and caveats: Under treatment, the uncommon public clonotypes either contracted or remained stable. Ibrutinib response saw clonality rise, and progression saw it return toward baseline.

Notes on this clone: Its antigen is not identified.

Libraries were prepared by immunoSEQ multiplex PCR; TCRdb keeps only in-frame clonotypes and omits some of them. The table records approximately 120,000 clones, around 84% of them present only once. V shed 7 bases, J shed 6 bases, and the junction held 8 bases outside the gene matches. CDR1 SGHRS and CDR2 YFSETQ come from the germline V gene. The CDR3 sequence is 13 residues long. The TCR comes from a human donor with chronic lymphocytic leukemia. The sample here was PBMCs, taken after 24 months of ibrutinib treatment. The rearrangement uses TRBV5-1 and TRBJ1-1, with 8 bases that match TRBD1. CDR3 protein: CASGKTGVPEAFF. CDR3 DNA sequence: TGCGCCAGCGGAAAGACAGGGGTCCCTGAAGCTTTCTTT.